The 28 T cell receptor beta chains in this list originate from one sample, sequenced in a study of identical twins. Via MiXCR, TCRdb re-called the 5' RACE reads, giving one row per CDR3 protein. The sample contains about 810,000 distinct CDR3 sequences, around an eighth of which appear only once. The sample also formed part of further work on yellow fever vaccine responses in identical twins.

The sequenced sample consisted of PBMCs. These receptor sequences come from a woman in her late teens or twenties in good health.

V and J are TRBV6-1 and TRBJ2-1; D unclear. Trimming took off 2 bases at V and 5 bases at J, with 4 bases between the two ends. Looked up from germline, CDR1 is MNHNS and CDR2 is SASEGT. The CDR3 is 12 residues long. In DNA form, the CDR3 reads TGTGCCAGCAGTGAATATAACAATGAGCAGTTCTTC. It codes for CASSEYNNEQFF.

The CDR3 region is CASSRTRGGLGETQYF. As DNA, the CDR3 is TGTGCCAGCAGTAGAACCAGGGGGGGCCTTGGAGAGACCCAGTACTTC. The chain uses TRBV7-9 and TRBJ2-5; D might be TRBD1 or TRBD2, each matching 7 bases. Trimming shortened V by 6 bases and J by 4 bases, and 21 bases separated the two germline ends. Germline V gene sequence: CDR1 SEHNR, CDR2 FQNEAQ (reference sequence). The CDR3 is 16 residues long. Drawing the rest from reference TRBV7-9 and TRBJ2-5, the complete variable domain is DTGVSQNPRHKITKRGQNVTFRCDPISEHNRLYWYRQTLGQGPEFLTYFQNEAQLEKSRLLSDRFSAERPKGSFSTLEIQRTEQGDSAMYLCASSRTRGGLGETQYFGPGTRLLVL.

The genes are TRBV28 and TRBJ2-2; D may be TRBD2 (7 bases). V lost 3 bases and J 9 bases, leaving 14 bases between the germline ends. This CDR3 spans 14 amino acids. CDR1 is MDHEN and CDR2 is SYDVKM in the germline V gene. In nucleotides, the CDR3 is TGTGCCAGCAGTTTGTCCCGGGGGGCGTGGGAGCTGTTTTTT. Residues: CASSLSRGAWELFF. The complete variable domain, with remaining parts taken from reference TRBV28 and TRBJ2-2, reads DVKVTQSSRYLVKRTGEKVFLECVQDMDHENMFWYRQDPGLGLRLIYFSYDVKMKEKGDIPEGYSVSREKKERFSLILESASTNQTSMYLCASSLSRGAWELFFGEGSRLTVL.

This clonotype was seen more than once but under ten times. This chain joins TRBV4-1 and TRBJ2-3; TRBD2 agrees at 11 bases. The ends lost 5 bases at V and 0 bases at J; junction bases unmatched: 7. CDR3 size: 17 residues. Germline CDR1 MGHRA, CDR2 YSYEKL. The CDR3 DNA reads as TGCGCCAGCAGCGTCCTCGGGACTAGCGGTAGCACAGATACGCAGTATTTT. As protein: CASSVLGTSGSTDTQYF.

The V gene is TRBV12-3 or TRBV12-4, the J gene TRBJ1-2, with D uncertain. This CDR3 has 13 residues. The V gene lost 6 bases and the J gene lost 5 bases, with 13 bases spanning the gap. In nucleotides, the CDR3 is TGTGCCAGCAGCACGTTACAAGGGTATGGCTACACCTTC. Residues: CASSTLQGYGYTF.

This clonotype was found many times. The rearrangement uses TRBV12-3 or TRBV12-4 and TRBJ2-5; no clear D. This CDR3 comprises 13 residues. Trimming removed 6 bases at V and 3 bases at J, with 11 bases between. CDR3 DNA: TGTGCCAGCAGGGATAATGTGGAAGAGACCCAGTACTTC. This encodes CASRDNVEETQYF.

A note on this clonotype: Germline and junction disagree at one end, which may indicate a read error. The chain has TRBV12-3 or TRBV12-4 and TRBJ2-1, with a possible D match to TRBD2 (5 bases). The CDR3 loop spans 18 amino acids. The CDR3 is CASCLAQLDGRYYNEQFF. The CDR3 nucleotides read TGTGCCAGCTGTTTAGCGCAACTGGACGGGCGCTACTACAATGAGCAGTTCTTC.

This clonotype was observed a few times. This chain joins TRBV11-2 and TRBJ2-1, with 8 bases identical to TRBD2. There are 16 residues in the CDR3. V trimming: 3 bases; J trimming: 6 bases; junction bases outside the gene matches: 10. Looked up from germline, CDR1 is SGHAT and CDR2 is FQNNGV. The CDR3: CASSFVGGGLSNEQFF. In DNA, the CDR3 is TGTGCCAGCAGCTTTGTGGGCGGGGGGCTATCCAATGAGCAGTTCTTC.

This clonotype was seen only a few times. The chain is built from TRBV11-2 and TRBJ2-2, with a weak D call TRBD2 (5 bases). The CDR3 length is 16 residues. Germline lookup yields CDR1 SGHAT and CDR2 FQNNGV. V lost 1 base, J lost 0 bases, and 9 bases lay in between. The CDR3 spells CASSLVRESNTGELFF. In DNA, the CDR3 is TGTGCCAGCAGCTTAGTGAGGGAGTCGAACACCGGGGAGCTGTTTTTT.

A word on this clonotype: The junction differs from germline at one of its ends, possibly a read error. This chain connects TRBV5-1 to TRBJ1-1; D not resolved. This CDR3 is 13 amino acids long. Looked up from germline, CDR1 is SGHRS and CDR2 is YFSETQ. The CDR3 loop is CPSSSPRAFEAFF. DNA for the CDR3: TGCCCCAGCAGCTCCCCCCGGGCATTTGAAGCTTTCTTT. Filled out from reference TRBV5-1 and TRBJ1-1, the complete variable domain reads KAGVTQTPRYLIKTRGQQVTLSCSPISGHRSVSWYQQTPGQGLQFLFEYFSETQRNKGNFPGRFSGRQFSNSRSEMNVSTLELGDSALYLCPSSSPRAFEAFFGQGTRLTVV.

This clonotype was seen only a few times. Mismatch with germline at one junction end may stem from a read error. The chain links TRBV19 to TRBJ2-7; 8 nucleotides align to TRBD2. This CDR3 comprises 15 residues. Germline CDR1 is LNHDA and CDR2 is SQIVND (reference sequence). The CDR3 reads CASSILDGGDYEQYF. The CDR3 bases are TGCGCCAGTAGTATCCTCGACGGGGGGGACTACGAGCAGTACTTC.

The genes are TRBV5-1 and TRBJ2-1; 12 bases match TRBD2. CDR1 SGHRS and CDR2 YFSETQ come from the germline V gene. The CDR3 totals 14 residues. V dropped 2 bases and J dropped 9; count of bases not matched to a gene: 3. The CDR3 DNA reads TGCGCCAGCAGCTTCGCTAGCGGGAGGGTTGAGCAGTTCTTC. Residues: CASSFASGRVEQFF.

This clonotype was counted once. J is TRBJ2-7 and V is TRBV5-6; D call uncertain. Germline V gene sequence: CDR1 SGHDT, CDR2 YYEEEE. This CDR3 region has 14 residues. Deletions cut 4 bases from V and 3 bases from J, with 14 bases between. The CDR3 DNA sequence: TGTGCCAGCAGCCTTACCTTGTCCCACTACGAGCAGTACGTC. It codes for CASSLTLSHYEQYV.

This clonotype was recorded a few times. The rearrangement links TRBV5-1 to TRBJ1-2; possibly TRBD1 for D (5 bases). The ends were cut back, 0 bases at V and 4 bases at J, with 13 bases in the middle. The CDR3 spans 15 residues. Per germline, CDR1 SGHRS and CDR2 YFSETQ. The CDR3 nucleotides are TGCGCCAGCAGCTTGGCCCCGGACACGGCCTATGGCTACACCTTC. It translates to CASSLAPDTAYGYTF.

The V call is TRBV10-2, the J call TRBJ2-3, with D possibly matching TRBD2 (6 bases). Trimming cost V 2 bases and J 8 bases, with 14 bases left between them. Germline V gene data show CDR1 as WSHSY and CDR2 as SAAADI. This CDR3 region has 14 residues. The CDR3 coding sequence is TGCGCCAGCAGTGAGCCCAACCGCGGGGTTACGCAGTATTTT. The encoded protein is CASSEPNRGVTQYF.

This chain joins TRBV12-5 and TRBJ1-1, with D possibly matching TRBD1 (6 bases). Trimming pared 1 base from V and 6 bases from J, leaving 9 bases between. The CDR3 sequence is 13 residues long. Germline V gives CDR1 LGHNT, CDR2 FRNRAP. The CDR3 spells CASGLDRASEAFF. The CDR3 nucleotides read TGTGCTAGTGGTTTGGACAGGGCGTCTGAAGCTTTCTTT. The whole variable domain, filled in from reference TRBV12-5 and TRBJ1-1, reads DARVTQTPRHKVTEMGQEVTMRCQPILGHNTVFWYRQTMMQGLELLAYFRNRAPLDDSGMPKDRFSAEMPDATLATLKIQPSEPRDSAVYFCASGLDRASEAFFGQGTRLTVV.

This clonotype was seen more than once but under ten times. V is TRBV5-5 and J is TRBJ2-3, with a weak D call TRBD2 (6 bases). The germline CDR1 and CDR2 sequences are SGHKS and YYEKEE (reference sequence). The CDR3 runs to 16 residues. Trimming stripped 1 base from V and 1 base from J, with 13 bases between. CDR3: CASSLPTGVGTDTQYF. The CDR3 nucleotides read TGTGCCAGCAGCTTGCCAACGGGGGTAGGCACAGATACGCAGTATTTT.

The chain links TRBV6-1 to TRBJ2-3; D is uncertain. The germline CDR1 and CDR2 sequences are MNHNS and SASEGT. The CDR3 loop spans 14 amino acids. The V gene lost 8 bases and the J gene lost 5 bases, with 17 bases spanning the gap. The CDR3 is CASRRPLVGDTQYF. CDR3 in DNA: TGTGCCAGCCGCCGACCTCTCGTAGGAGATACGCAGTATTTT.

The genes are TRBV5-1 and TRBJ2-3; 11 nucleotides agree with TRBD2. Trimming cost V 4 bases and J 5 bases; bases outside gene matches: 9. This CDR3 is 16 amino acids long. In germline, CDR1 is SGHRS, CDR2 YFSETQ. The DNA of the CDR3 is TGCGCCAGCAGCGCAGATAGCGGGGGGGCCGTAGATACGCAGTATTTT. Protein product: CASSADSGGAVDTQYF.

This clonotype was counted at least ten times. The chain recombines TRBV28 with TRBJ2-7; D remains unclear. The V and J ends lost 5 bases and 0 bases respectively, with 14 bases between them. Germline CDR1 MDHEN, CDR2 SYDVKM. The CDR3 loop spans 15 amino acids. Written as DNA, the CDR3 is TGTGCCAGCAGTCTGGTGGGCTTGAGCTCCTACGAGCAGTACTTC. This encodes CASSLVGLSSYEQYF. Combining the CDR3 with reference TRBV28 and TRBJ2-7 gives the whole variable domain DVKVTQSSRYLVKRTGEKVFLECVQDMDHENMFWYRQDPGLGLRLIYFSYDVKMKEKGDIPEGYSVSREKKERFSLILESASTNQTSMYLCASSLVGLSSYEQYFGPGTRLTVT.

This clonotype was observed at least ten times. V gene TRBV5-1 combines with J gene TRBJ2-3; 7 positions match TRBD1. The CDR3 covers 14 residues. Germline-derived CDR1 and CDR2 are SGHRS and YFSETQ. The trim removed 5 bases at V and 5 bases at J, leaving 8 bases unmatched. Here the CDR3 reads CASRIGGEGDTQYF. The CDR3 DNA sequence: TGCGCCAGCAGGATAGGGGGCGAGGGAGATACGCAGTATTTT. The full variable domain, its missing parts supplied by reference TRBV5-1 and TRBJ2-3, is KAGVTQTPRYLIKTRGQQVTLSCSPISGHRSVSWYQQTPGQGLQFLFEYFSETQRNKGNFPGRFSGRQFSNSRSEMNVSTLELGDSALYLCASRIGGEGDTQYFGPGTRLTVL.

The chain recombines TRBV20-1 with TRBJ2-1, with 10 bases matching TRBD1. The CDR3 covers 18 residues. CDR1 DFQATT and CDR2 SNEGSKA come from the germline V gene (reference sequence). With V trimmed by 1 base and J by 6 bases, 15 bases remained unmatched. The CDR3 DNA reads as TGCAGTGCTAGAGTCCCCCCCTCGCGGGACAGGGGATTCAATGAGCAGTTCTTC. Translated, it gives CSARVPPSRDRGFNEQFF.

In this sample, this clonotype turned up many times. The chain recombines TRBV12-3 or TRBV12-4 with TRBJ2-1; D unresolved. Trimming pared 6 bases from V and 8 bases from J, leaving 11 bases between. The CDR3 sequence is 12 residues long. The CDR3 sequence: CASSPDRDEQFF. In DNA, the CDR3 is TGTGCCAGCAGCCCTGACCGGGATGAGCAGTTCTTC.

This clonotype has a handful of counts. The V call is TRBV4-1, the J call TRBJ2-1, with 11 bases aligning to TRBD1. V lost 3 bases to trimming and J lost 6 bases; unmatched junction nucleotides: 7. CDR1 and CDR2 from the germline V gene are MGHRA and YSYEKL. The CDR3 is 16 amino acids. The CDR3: CASSHRMGQGGNEQFF. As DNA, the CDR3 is TGCGCCAGCAGCCATCGGATGGGACAGGGGGGCAATGAGCAGTTCTTC.

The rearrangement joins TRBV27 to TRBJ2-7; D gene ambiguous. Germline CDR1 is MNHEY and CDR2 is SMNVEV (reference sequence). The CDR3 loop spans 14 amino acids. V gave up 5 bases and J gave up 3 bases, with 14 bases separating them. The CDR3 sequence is CASSTGPFGYEQYF. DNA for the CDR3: TGTGCCAGCAGTACCGGGCCCTTCGGCTACGAGCAGTACTTC.

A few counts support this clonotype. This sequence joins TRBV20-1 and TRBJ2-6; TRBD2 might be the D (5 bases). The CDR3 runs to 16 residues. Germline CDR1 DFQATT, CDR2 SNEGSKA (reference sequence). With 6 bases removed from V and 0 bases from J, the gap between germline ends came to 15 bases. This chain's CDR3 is CSAPGLLLSGANVLTF. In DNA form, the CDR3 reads TGCAGTGCCCCAGGACTTCTCCTCTCTGGGGCCAACGTCCTGACTTTC.

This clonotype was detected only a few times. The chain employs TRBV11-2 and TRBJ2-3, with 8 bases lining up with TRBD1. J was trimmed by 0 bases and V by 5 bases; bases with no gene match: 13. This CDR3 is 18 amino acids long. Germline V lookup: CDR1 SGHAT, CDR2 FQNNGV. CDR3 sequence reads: CASSRQGADIYSTDTQYF. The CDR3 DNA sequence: TGTGCCAGCAGCCGTCAGGGGGCAGATATATACAGCACAGATACGCAGTATTTT.

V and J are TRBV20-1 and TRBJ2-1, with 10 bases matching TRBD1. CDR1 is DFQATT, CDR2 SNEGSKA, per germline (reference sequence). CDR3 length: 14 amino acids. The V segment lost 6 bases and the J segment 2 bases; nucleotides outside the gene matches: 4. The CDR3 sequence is CSALGQGTYNEQFF. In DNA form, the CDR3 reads TGCAGTGCGTTGGGACAGGGGACCTACAATGAGCAGTTCTTC.